Shown below are 18 T cell receptor beta chains from a single sample sequenced in a study of cytomegalovirus exposure and HLA in healthy donors. PCR primers comprised 60 Vbeta and 13 Jbeta primers. This table comes from immunoSEQ multiplex PCR, and its TCRdb copy is limited to in-frame clones, with some not included. Seen here are about 180,000 clones, about 81% observed once, and the top ten hold about 1.6%. The source material was PBMCs. All receptors derive from a man between 35 and 55 years old in good health and CMV-seronegative.

This clone was seen more than once but under ten times. The rearrangement links TRBV2 to TRBJ1-6, with 7 bases fitting TRBD1. V was pared by 3 bases and J by 10 bases, with 6 bases of the junction left unmatched. Germline V gives CDR1 SNHLY, CDR2 FYNNEI. The CDR3 spans 14 residues. The CDR3 bases are TGTGCCAGCAGTGAGGACAGGTTTACCTCACCCCTCCACTTT. Translation gives CASSEDRFTSPLHF.

This clone was counted a few times. The chain is built from TRBV5-6 and TRBJ1-3; 7 bases match TRBD1. CDR1 is SGHDT and CDR2 is YYEEEE in the germline V gene. This CDR3 has 14 amino acids. V was pared by 4 bases and J by 4 bases, with 5 bases of the junction left unmatched. The CDR3 spells CASSRWDRGNTIYF. The DNA of the CDR3 is TGTGCCAGCAGCCGGTGGGACAGAGGAAACACCATATATTTT.

CDR3 coding DNA: TGTGCCATCAGTGTCAGTCGGGGGTCCTACGAGCAGTACTTC. Translated: CAISVSRGSYEQYF. The chain links TRBV10-3 to TRBJ2-5; D possibly corresponds to TRBD2 (6 bases). The end of the DNA is better explained by TRBJ2-7, so the J call may be wrong. Germline V gives CDR1 ENHRY, CDR2 SYGVKD. The CDR3 is 14 residues long.

A note on this clone: The identical CDR3 is also encoded by other nucleotide sequences in the sample. The V call is TRBV5-1, the J call TRBJ1-1; perhaps TRBD1 as D (6 bases). The CDR3 loop spans 15 amino acids. Germline V lookup: CDR1 SGHRS, CDR2 YFSETQ. The germline V and J ends were trimmed by 0 bases and 0 bases, with 9 bases remaining between them. CDR3 sequence: CASSLETGLNTEAFF. In DNA, the CDR3 is TGCGCCAGCAGCTTGGAAACAGGGCTGAACACTGAAGCTTTCTTT.

The chain uses TRBV5-1 and TRBJ2-7, with a possible D match to TRBD1 (6 bases). Trimming stripped 9 bases from V and 4 bases from J, with 23 bases between. The CDR3 is made up of 15 amino acids. The germline CDR1 and CDR2 sequences are SGHRS and YFSETQ. Here the CDR3 reads CATSEGVVPTYEQYF. The CDR3, as DNA: TGCGCCACCTCCGAGGGGGTCGTACCCACGTACGAGCAGTACTTC.

This chain uses TRBV6-5 with TRBJ1-1, with D perhaps matching TRBD1 (6 bases). The V gene's germline CDR1 is MNHEY and CDR2 SVGAGI. The germline V and J ends were trimmed by 7 bases and 4 bases, with 16 bases remaining between them. The CDR3 runs to 14 residues. The CDR3 sequence is CASTPAGARTEAFF. DNA for the CDR3: TGTGCCAGCACACCGGCAGGGGCCCGCACTGAAGCTTTCTTT.

This clone has a handful of counts. The chain carries TRBV28 and TRBJ2-1; TRBD2 matches 7 bases. Looked up from germline, CDR1 is MDHEN and CDR2 is SYDVKM. The trim removed 3 bases at V and 4 bases at J, leaving 6 bases unmatched. The CDR3 runs 15 residues. For the CDR3, the DNA is TGTGCCAGCAGTTTGGGGGACTACCGATACAATGAGCAGTTCTTC. Its protein product is CASSLGDYRYNEQFF.

The chain joins TRBV25-1 to TRBJ1-1; TRBD1 might be the D (5 bases). Trimming shortened V by 6 bases and J by 4 bases, and 15 bases separated the two germline ends. The germline V gene encodes CDR1 MGHDK and CDR2 SYGVNS. This CDR3 has 14 residues. The CDR3 protein is CASRGWGESTEAFF. The CDR3 bases are TGTGCCAGCAGGGGCTGGGGGGAGAGCACTGAAGCTTTCTTT.

The CDR3 loop reads CASSQGLADTQYF. In DNA, the CDR3 is TGCGCCAGCAGCCAGGGACTAGCAGATACGCAGTATTTT. This chain uses TRBV4-3 with TRBJ2-3; 8 nucleotides match TRBD2. J was trimmed by 4 bases and V by 3 bases; bases with no gene match: 0. The CDR3 runs 13 residues. Per germline, CDR1 LGHNA and CDR2 YSLEER.

This clone occurred a few times. The chain employs TRBV7-2 and TRBJ2-7; 8 positions agree with TRBD2. Trimming removed 5 bases from V and 0 bases from J; junction bases left unmatched: 9. The CDR3 is made up of 16 amino acids. CDR1 and CDR2 from the germline V gene are SGHTA and FQGNSA. CDR3 DNA sequence: TGTGCCAGCAGCCCTGGACTAGCCCAAAGCTCCTACGAGCAGTACTTC. Translation: CASSPGLAQSSYEQYF.

The V call is TRBV11-3, the J call TRBJ1-4; a possible D gene is TRBD1 (5 bases). Trimming took off 4 bases at V and 1 base at J, with 13 bases between the two ends. The CDR3 runs 16 residues. Germline CDR1 reads SGHNT; CDR2 reads YENEEA. CDR3 sequence: CASSYGTGGTNEKLFF. CDR3 in DNA: TGTGCCAGCAGCTATGGGACCGGGGGAACTAATGAAAAACTGTTTTTT.

The rearrangement uses TRBV11-3 and TRBJ2-5, with a weak D call TRBD1 (6 bases). Germline assignment: CDR1 SGHNT and CDR2 YENEEA. Trimming shortened V by 5 bases and J by 2 bases, and 9 bases separated the two germline ends. The CDR3 loop spans 13 amino acids. CDR3 residues: CASSLGTQETQYF. CDR3 DNA: TGTGCCAGCAGCCTTGGGACACAAGAGACCCAGTACTTC. The whole variable domain, remainder taken from reference TRBV11-3 and TRBJ2-5, is EAGVVQSPRYKIIEKKQPVAFWCNPISGHNTLYWYLQNLGQGPELLIRYENEEAVDDSQLPKDRFSAERLKGVDSTLKIQPAELGDSAVYLCASSLGTQETQYFGPGTRLLVL.

The chain couples TRBV7-2 to TRBJ2-3; D is unclear. From germline, CDR1 is SGHTA and CDR2 FQGNSA. Trimming shortened V by 3 bases and J by 2 bases, and 6 bases separated the two germline ends. The CDR3 sequence is 13 residues long. CDR3 protein: CASSLSPTDTQYF. CDR3 sequence (DNA): TGTGCCAGCAGCTTGAGCCCCACAGATACGCAGTATTTT.

The rearrangement links TRBV6-6 to TRBJ1-5; TRBD1 might be the D (6 bases). CDR3 length: 13 residues. Germline values: CDR1 MNHNY, CDR2 SVGAGI (reference sequence). The V end was cut by 10 bases, the J end by 4 bases, with 14 bases between. The CDR3 reads CATILQGNQPQHF. CDR3 nucleotides: TGTGCCACCATACTTCAGGGGAATCAGCCCCAGCATTTT.

This sequence joins TRBV7-3 and TRBJ2-5; D might be TRBD2 (5 bases). In germline, CDR1 is SGHTA, CDR2 FQGTGA. V lost 5 bases and J 1 base, leaving 11 bases between the germline ends. CDR3 length: 14 residues. The CDR3 sequence: CASSPRGIQETQYF. The CDR3, as DNA: TGTGCCAGCAGCCCACGGGGAATCCAAGAGACCCAGTACTTC.

This clone has only a few counts. The V call is TRBV28, the J call TRBJ2-7; 13 bases match TRBD2. CDR3 length: 17 amino acids. Losses at the gene ends were 5 bases for V and 4 bases for J; bases not matched to a gene: 11. Germline CDR1 and CDR2: MDHEN and SYDVKM. CDR3 in amino acids: CASSGFSGTSGVYEQYF. The CDR3 coding sequence is TGTGCCAGCAGTGGATTTTCCGGGACTAGCGGGGTTTACGAGCAGTACTTC.

This clone was recorded only once. The chain employs TRBV9 and TRBJ1-2, with D unresolved. The CDR3 length is 14 residues. V was pared by 4 bases and J by 8 bases, with 18 bases between. The germline gives CDR1 SGDLS, CDR2 YYNGEE. CDR3 nucleotides: TGTGCCAGCAGCCCAGAGGTGGGTCCCTGGGGCTACACCTTC. As protein: CASSPEVGPWGYTF.

V is TRBV9 and J is TRBJ2-2, with D possibly being TRBD1 (6 bases). The CDR3 sequence is 16 residues long. Germline V gene sequence: CDR1 SGDLS, CDR2 YYNGEE. Trimming removed 3 bases from V and 2 bases from J, with 14 bases in between. The CDR3 DNA follows: TGTGCCAGCAGCGATTACAGAGGGGGAAACACCGGGGAGCTGTTTTTT. It specifies CASSDYRGGNTGELFF.